Here is one T cell receptor beta chain with its context. Its antigen target is currently unknown. No much larger clonotype is one base removed from it; base qualities were not supplied. One collaborating source in Seattle enrolled patients during active infection and followed them longitudinally through the course of disease. Each collaborating institution followed its own protocols to collect whole blood in K2EDTA tubes. For TCRbeta analysis, collaborators shipped samples in one of three forms: frozen whole blood, isolated PBMCs, or DNA extracted from either of those sample types. This record belongs to a study of blood T cell repertoires in COVID-19 (dated by TCRdb to 2020 to 2021). At the level of the whole study: Samples from collaborators originated in the United States, Italy and Spain and spanned both the acute and convalescent phases of COVID-19. Where available, HLA class I and class II types were obtained from metadata supplied by the sample provider rather than from assay-based typing. Samples came from the ongoing ImmuneRACE study (first 160 participants) plus 1,254 subjects from 6 global collaborators. Deeply sampled blood TCRbeta repertoires from subjects exposed to, actively infected with, or recovered from COVID-19 were included in the dataset. The repertoires were released in a freely available public database meant as a resource for research on the immune response to SARS-CoV-2. The material from the prospective study consisted of cDNA or gDNA derived from T cells, B-cell-depleted T cells, or PBMCs. Sample metadata almost always included a de-identified subject ID, COVID-19 status, age in years and sex. Summary of the overall study and its limitations: The amount of clinical and demographic metadata varied by source and participant and was provided uncurated.

TCRbeta CDR3 regions were amplified from genomic DNA using the immunoSEQ Assay, a bias-controlled multiplex PCR. The original methods were these. The number of nucleated cells in each sample was estimated from the amplification of reference gene primers within the assay. To quantify the absolute abundance of each unique TCRbeta CDR3 rearrangement, sequence reads were collapsed and filtered. For each sample, productive Simpson clonality was calculated as the square root of Simpson's diversity index across productive rearrangements. The clones in this table, taken by TCRdb from immuneACCESS, are in-frame only. Not every clone is retained; where verified, under half of the shortfall comes from an unresolved V gene, and the cause of the rest is unknown. The DNA gave D and trimming, while V, J and clone size come from that table. This sample gives approximately 290,000 clones in total; 89% of them show up just once. The top ten constitute 11% of the sample.

V gives up 0 bases and J gives up 8 bases, and the segment between their germline ends measures 10 bases. Reading from cysteine to phenylalanine, the CDR3 counts 13 amino acids. Only the CDR3 DNA is retained, 39 bases long and in frame from the first base. From a lookup of the germline V gene (reference sequence), CDR1 and CDR2 are SGHAT and FQDESV. Sequencing input: peripheral blood. The sequence is built from TRBV11-1 and TRBJ1-1; D gene: possibly TRBD1, on 6 matching bases. This sequence originates from a woman in her twenties or thirties with COVID-19, enrolled during active disease. In nucleotides, the sequence is TGTGCCAGCAGCTTAGCGCGTCAGGGGGAAGCTTTCTTT. Its coded protein is CASSLARQGEAFF.